This TCR beta chain was retrieved from a study of spatial heterogeneity in lung cancer. Study as a whole: Each distinct TCR and UMI combination averaged more than ten appearances in raw reads.

Via MiXCR, TCRdb re-called the 5' RACE reads, giving one row per CDR3 protein. Counted here are more than 10,000 distinct CDR3 sequences, approximately 5% occurring once; the ten biggest clones make up about 38%. This clonotype was seen ten or more times. This beta chain is off target for a library built for alpha chains, so its abundance means little. Time point meaning: sample taken at primary tumor resection. The authors sequenced whole RNA from tumor, nontumor lung or frozen PBMC without sorting. The donors, around 71 patients with untreated early-stage non-small cell lung cancer, provided the samples. The V and J ends lost 4 bases and 0 bases respectively, with 8 bases between them. CDR3 size: 14 residues. The germline CDR1 and CDR2 sequences are SGHTA and FQGNSA.

The chain recombines TRBV7-2 with TRBJ2-3; D is undetermined. This receptor was obtained from a human donor with early-stage non-small cell lung cancer. Sequencing was performed on lung tumor tissue, taken at surgery. CDR3 coding DNA: TGTGCCAGCAGCTCACCCGCTAGCACAGATACGCAGTATTTT. Its protein product is CASSSPASTDTQYF.